This T cell receptor (beta chain) was retrieved from a study of neurological immune-mediated disorders. Study conclusions and caveats: The greatest TCR clonal expansion occurred in HTLV-1-associated myelopathy and the least in multiple sclerosis, which fell below healthy controls.

The table lists this clonotype with many counts. Antigen specificity is unknown. The V and J ends lost 10 bases and 0 bases respectively, with 16 bases between them. CDR3 size: 14 residues. Looked up from germline, CDR1 is ENHRY and CDR2 is SYGVKD. The cDNA was synthesized by 5'RACE incorporating 10-nucleotide random UMIs. TCRdb reprocessed the 5' RACE reads with MiXCR, giving one entry per CDR3 protein. This sample has about 21,000 distinct CDR3 sequences, with roughly 6.2% found just once. This chain joins TRBV10-3 and TRBJ2-7; tentatively, D is TRBD1 or TRBD2 (7 bases each). Sequenced material: CD8+ T cells from blood. This clonotype was obtained from a man younger than 35 in good health. Here the CDR3 DNA reads TGTGCCACCCTAACAGGGGAGGGCTCCTACGAGCAGTACTTC. It specifies CATLTGEGSYEQYF.